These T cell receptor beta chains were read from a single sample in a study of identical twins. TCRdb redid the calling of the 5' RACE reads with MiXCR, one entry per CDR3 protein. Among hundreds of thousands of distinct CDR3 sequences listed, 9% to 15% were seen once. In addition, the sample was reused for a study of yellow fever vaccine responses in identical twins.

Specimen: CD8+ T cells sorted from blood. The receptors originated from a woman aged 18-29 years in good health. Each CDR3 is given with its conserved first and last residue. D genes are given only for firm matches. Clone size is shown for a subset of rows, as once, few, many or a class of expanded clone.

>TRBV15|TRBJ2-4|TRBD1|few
TGTGCCACCAGCAGCAGCCAGGGGGCTGGCAAAAACATTCAGTACTTC
CATSSSQGAGKNIQYF
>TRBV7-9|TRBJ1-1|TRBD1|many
TGTGCCGGGAAACAGGGGGTCGGCACTGAAGCTTTCTTT
CAGKQGVGTEAFF
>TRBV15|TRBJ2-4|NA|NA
TGTGCCACCAGCAGAGAGAGGGCCGCTCGGGGGCGAATGAACATTCAGTACTTC
CATSRERAARGRMNIQYF
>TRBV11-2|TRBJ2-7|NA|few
TGTGCCAGCAGCTTCCGTGGCGAGGCGTGGAATCCGGGGGACGAGCAGTACTTC
CASSFRGEAWNPGDEQYF
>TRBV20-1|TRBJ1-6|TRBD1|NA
TGCAGTGCTAGAGACCCTCCGGGACAGGGGCCCTCACCCCTCCACTTT
CSARDPPGQGPSPLHF
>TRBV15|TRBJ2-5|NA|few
TGTGCCACCAGCACGGGAGACCAAGAGACCCAGTACTTC
CATSTGDQETQYF
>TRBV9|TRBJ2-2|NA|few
TGTGCCAGCAGCGCCTACGAGGGGCTCAACACCGGGGAGCTGTTTTTT
CASSAYEGLNTGELFF
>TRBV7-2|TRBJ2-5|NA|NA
TGTGCCAGCAGCCAGACTAGTGGGATCCAAGAGACCCAGTACTTC
CASSQTSGIQETQYF
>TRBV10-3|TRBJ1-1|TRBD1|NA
TGTGCCATCAGCGCACAGGGGGCTTTAGCTTTCTTT
CAISAQGALAFF
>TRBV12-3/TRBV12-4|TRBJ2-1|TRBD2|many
TGTGCCAGCGGCCCTAGCGGTCGGTGGCATGAGCAGTTCTTC
CASGPSGRWHEQFF
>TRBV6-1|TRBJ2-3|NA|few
TGTGCCAGCAGTCCCTCAAACACAGATACGCAGTATTTT
CASSPSNTDTQYF